These 30 T cell receptor beta chains were all obtained from the same sample, sequenced in a study of blood T cell repertoires in COVID-19 (TCRdb year 2020). The library was produced with the immunoSEQ multiplex PCR assay. Here the immuneACCESS table is served through TCRdb, limited to in-frame sequences with V and J called. Missing clones are a known gap in these copies; in checked studies unresolved V genes cover under half, and the rest lacks a known reason. This sample comprises approximately 180,000 clones, about nine tenths of them detected only once. The ten largest clones represent around 1.6% of the sample. The sample taken for sequencing was peripheral blood. Receptor source: a woman in her 50s with acute or convalescent COVID-19.

In this sample, this clone turned up once. This chain uses TRBV6-4 with TRBJ2-1; maybe TRBD1 (6 bases). The germline V gene has CDR1 MRHNA and CDR2 SNTAGT. The germline V and J ends were trimmed by 5 bases and 4 bases, with 9 bases remaining between them. This CDR3 has 13 residues. CDR3 bases: TGTGCCAGCAGTCAAGGACAGTACAATGAGCAGTTCTTC. Translating it yields CASSQGQYNEQFF.

The rearrangement links TRBV28 to TRBJ1-2; 8 bases are a match to TRBD1. After removal of 7 bases from V and 0 bases from J, the junction contained 7 bases not matched to a gene. Germline V lookup: CDR1 MDHEN, CDR2 SYDVKM. The CDR3 loop spans 15 amino acids. The DNA of the CDR3 is TGTGCCAGCACCCTGACAGGGGAAGCTAACTATGGCTACACCTTC. Protein: CASTLTGEANYGYTF.

This rearrangement joins TRBV10-2 to TRBJ2-7; TRBD1 matches 9 bases. The CDR3 contains 20 residues. Germline V gene data show CDR1 as WSHSY and CDR2 as SAAADI. V trimming: 3 bases; J trimming: 0 bases; junction bases outside the gene matches: 18. The DNA of the CDR3 is TGCGCCAGCAGTGATCCACGTAGGGACAGGGAGTCTCGAATCTCCTACGAGCAGTACTTC. This sequence encodes CASSDPRRDRESRISYEQYF.

This rearrangement joins TRBV2 to TRBJ2-2; 7 bases map to TRBD1. This CDR3 has 17 amino acids. Germline loops: CDR1 SNHLY, CDR2 FYNNEI. Trimming at V came to 5 bases and at J to 1 base, leaving 10 bases not matched to a gene. In nucleotides, the CDR3 is TGTGCCAGCAGTTCCGATTCGACAGGGAGGAACACCGGGGAGCTGTTTTTT. Its protein product is CASSSDSTGRNTGELFF.

The V call is TRBV7-9, the J call TRBJ2-1, with TRBD1 matching over 11 bases. This CDR3 region has 16 residues. The V gene end was trimmed by 0 bases and the J gene end by 5 bases; junction bases not matched to a gene: 3. Germline V gene data show CDR1 as SEHNR and CDR2 as FQNEAQ (reference sequence). The DNA of the CDR3 is TGTGCCAGCAGCTTAGCGGGACAGGGGGAAAACAATGAGCAGTTCTTC. Translating it yields CASSLAGQGENNEQFF. The full variable domain, in which reference TRBV7-9 and TRBJ2-1 provide the parts outside the CDR3, is DTGVSQNPRHKITKRGQNVTFRCDPISEHNRLYWYRQTLGQGPEFLTYFQNEAQLEKSRLLSDRFSAERPKGSFSTLEIQRTEQGDSAMYLCASSLAGQGENNEQFFGPGTRLTVL.

The chain has TRBV10-3 and TRBJ2-7; maybe TRBD1 (6 bases). The CDR3 runs 14 residues. Germline CDR1 is ENHRY and CDR2 is SYGVKD. V lost 5 bases to trimming and J lost 4 bases, with 15 bases between them. CDR3 DNA: TGTGCCATCAGTAGACGACAGGAGACTTACGAGCAGTACTTC. Translating gives CAISRRQETYEQYF.

The chain recombines TRBV9 with TRBJ1-1; perhaps TRBD1 as D (6 bases). The ends were cut back, 0 bases at V and 4 bases at J, with 10 bases in the middle. Germline V gives CDR1 SGDLS, CDR2 YYNGEE. This CDR3 region has 14 residues. The CDR3 sequence: CASSVGGLSTEAFF. The CDR3 nucleotides are TGTGCCAGCAGCGTAGGGGGGCTCAGCACTGAAGCTTTCTTT.

The chain links TRBV6-2 or TRBV6-3 to TRBJ1-5; D may be TRBD1 (5 bases). This CDR3 comprises 15 residues. Germline V CDR1 and CDR2: MNHEY, SVGEGT. The V end lost 2 bases, the J end lost 2 bases, and 10 bases lay between the germline ends. The CDR3 nucleotides are TGTGCCAGCAGTTACGGCAGGGTTGGCAATCAGCCCCAGCATTTT. Translating it yields CASSYGRVGNQPQHF.

V usage is TRBV6-5 and J usage is TRBJ2-2, with D tentatively TRBD1 (6 bases). The CDR3 spans 13 residues. Deletions cut 5 bases from V and 6 bases from J, with 10 bases between. Germline loops: CDR1 MNHEY, CDR2 SVGAGI. CDR3 region: CASSIYRAGELFF. In DNA form, the CDR3 reads TGTGCCAGCAGTATATACAGGGCCGGGGAGCTGTTTTTT.

The chain couples TRBV20-1 to TRBJ1-1, with 9 bases matching TRBD1. The V gene's germline CDR1 is DFQATT and CDR2 SNEGSKA (reference sequence). Losses at the gene ends were 1 base for V and 11 bases for J; bases not matched to a gene: 2. The CDR3 is 11 amino acids. The CDR3 nucleotides read TGCAGTGCTAGAGGACAGGGGGGGGCTTTCTTT. Protein product: CSARGQGGAFF.

The chain is built from TRBV11-2 and TRBJ2-3, with TRBD2 matching 14 bases. Per germline, CDR1 SGHAT and CDR2 FQNNGV. Trimming took 5 bases from V and 7 from J; bases not matched to a gene: 11. The CDR3 covers 17 residues. The CDR3 DNA is TGTGCCAGCAGCCCCCGACTAGCGGGGGGGCCCATAAATACGCAGTATTTT. It is translated as CASSPRLAGGPINTQYF.

CDR3: CASSSVHSGEQYF. CDR3 sequence (DNA): TGTGCCAGCAGCTCCGTGCATTCGGGGGAGCAGTACTTC. The chain recombines TRBV7-9 with TRBJ2-7; TRBD2 is a possible D gene (5 bases). The ends were cut back, 4 bases at V and 7 bases at J, with 14 bases in the middle. CDR3 length: 13 residues. Germline V lookup: CDR1 SEHNR, CDR2 FQNEAQ (reference sequence).

The genes are TRBV19 and TRBJ2-7; no clear D. With 4 bases removed from V and 4 bases from J, the gap between germline ends came to 8 bases. CDR3 length equals 12 residues. CDR1 is LNHDA and CDR2 is SQIVND in the germline V gene (reference sequence). CDR3 in amino acids: CASSTPPYEQYF. CDR3 bases: TGTGCCAGTAGTACCCCCCCATACGAGCAGTACTTC.

V gene TRBV7-2 combines with J gene TRBJ1-4; perhaps TRBD1 as D (5 bases). The CDR3 totals 13 residues. CDR1 is SGHTA, CDR2 FQGNSA, per germline. V gave up 5 bases and J gave up 8 bases, with 12 bases separating them. Here the CDR3 reads CASSARVREKLFF. Written as DNA, the CDR3 is TGTGCCAGCAGCGCCAGGGTGCGGGAAAAACTGTTTTTT. The full variable domain, with the rest looked up from reference TRBV7-2 and TRBJ1-4, is GAGVSQSPSNKVTEKGKDVELRCDPISGHTALYWYRQSLGQGLEFLIYFQGNSAPDKSGLPSDRFSAERTGGSVSTLTIQRTQQEDSAVYLCASSARVREKLFFGSGTQLSVL.

The chain recombines TRBV10-3 with TRBJ1-1, with 10 bases identical to TRBD1. CDR1 ENHRY and CDR2 SYGVKD come from the germline V gene. This CDR3 is built from 14 residues. V lost 6 bases and J lost 1; bases outside the gene matches: 2. CDR3 DNA sequence: TGTGCCATCAGGACAGGGGGCGAGAACACTGAAGCTTTCTTT. This encodes CAIRTGGENTEAFF.

The V and J genes are TRBV5-1 and TRBJ2-5, with a tentative D call TRBD2 (6 bases). Trimming pared 2 bases from V and 2 bases from J, leaving 13 bases between. The CDR3 contains 15 residues. Per germline, CDR1 SGHRS and CDR2 YFSETQ. The CDR3 region has the DNA TGCGCCAGCAGCTTAGGGGACTCAACTCAAGAGACCCAGTACTTC. It specifies CASSLGDSTQETQYF.

CDR3 sequence reads: CASSPGNEKLFF. The CDR3 DNA follows: TGTGCCAGCAGCCCAGGGAACGAAAAACTGTTTTTT. V is TRBV7-9 and J is TRBJ1-4; possible D gene TRBD1, 5 bases. Germline V gene data show CDR1 as SEHNR and CDR2 as FQNEAQ (reference sequence). The CDR3 covers 12 residues. V dropped 5 bases and J dropped 8 bases, with 9 bases sitting between them.

The chain joins TRBV11-3 to TRBJ1-5, with 10 bases lining up with TRBD1. The ends lost 5 bases at V and 3 bases at J; junction bases unmatched: 4. The germline V gene encodes CDR1 SGHNT and CDR2 YENEEA. CDR3 length: 15 amino acids. CDR3 DNA: TGTGCCAGCAGCCCCGGGACAGGGGCCAATCAGCCCCAGCATTTT. It is translated as CASSPGTGANQPQHF. The variable domain in full, completed from reference TRBV11-3 and TRBJ1-5, reads EAGVVQSPRYKIIEKKQPVAFWCNPISGHNTLYWYLQNLGQGPELLIRYENEEAVDDSQLPKDRFSAERLKGVDSTLKIQPAELGDSAVYLCASSPGTGANQPQHFGDGTRLSIL.

J is TRBJ2-3 and V is TRBV6-5; 7 nucleotides align to TRBD2. Germline values: CDR1 MNHEY, CDR2 SVGAGI. The J segment lost 3 bases and the V segment lost 0 bases, leaving 3 bases of the junction unmatched. CDR3 length: 15 amino acids. The CDR3 sequence: CASSYSPAGTDTQYF. The CDR3 DNA follows: TGTGCCAGCAGTTACTCGCCAGCGGGAACAGATACGCAGTATTTT.

This rearrangement joins TRBV2 to TRBJ2-7; D is unclear. The V and J ends lost 1 base and 5 bases respectively, with 9 bases between them. Germline V gene data show CDR1 as SNHLY and CDR2 as FYNNEI. The CDR3 has 13 residues. The CDR3 DNA reads as TGTGCCAGCAGTGAAGAACTGAAAAACGAGCAGTACTTC. Amino acids: CASSEELKNEQYF.

The chain has TRBV4-3 and TRBJ2-3; 8 bases fit TRBD1. The germline V gene has CDR1 LGHNA and CDR2 YSLEER. This CDR3 is built from 13 residues. V gave up 4 bases and J gave up 3 bases; unmatched junction bases: 0. In DNA, the CDR3 is TGCGCCAGCAGCCGACAGGGGACAGATACGCAGTATTTT. Amino acid sequence: CASSRQGTDTQYF.

The sample holds one count of this clone. The V call is TRBV29-1, the J call TRBJ2-7; possibly TRBD2 for D (5 bases). Per germline, CDR1 SQVTM and CDR2 ANQGSEA. CDR3 length equals 13 residues. Trimming took 4 bases from V and 0 from J, leaving 10 bases between them. The chain's CDR3 is CSVGGPSSYEQYF. The CDR3 coding sequence is TGCAGCGTTGGAGGGCCAAGCTCCTACGAGCAGTACTTC.

The J gene is TRBJ1-4, the V gene TRBV12-3 or TRBV12-4; D is perhaps TRBD1 (6 bases). The CDR3 is 11 residues long. Between the trimmed V and J ends, which lost 5 bases and 12 bases, there was a span of 10 bases. This chain's CDR3 is CASSPRTELFF. Here the CDR3 DNA reads TGTGCCAGCAGTCCTAGGACAGAACTGTTTTTT.

J is TRBJ1-1 and V is TRBV7-2; D remains unclear. From germline, CDR1 is SGHTA and CDR2 FQGNSA. This CDR3 comprises 13 residues. The V end was cut by 1 base, the J end by 5 bases, with 8 bases between. In DNA form, the CDR3 reads TGTGCCAGCAGCTTAGTAGAGTATACTGAAGCTTTCTTT. Translation: CASSLVEYTEAFF.

Points on this clone: Other DNA sequences within the sample encode an identical CDR3. The J gene is TRBJ1-3, the V gene TRBV29-1, with 8 bases matching TRBD1. The CDR3 spans 12 residues. V lost 5 bases and J lost 4; bases outside the gene matches: 1. Germline CDR1 SQVTM, CDR2 ANQGSEA. CDR3 DNA: TGCAGCGTTCAGGGGGCGGGAAACACCATATATTTT. Its protein is CSVQGAGNTIYF.

The rearrangement joins TRBV6-2 or TRBV6-3 to TRBJ2-1; 9 nucleotides align to TRBD1. Germline lookup yields CDR1 MNHEY and CDR2 SVGEGT. V gave up 4 bases and J gave up 5 bases; unmatched junction bases: 6. The CDR3 is made up of 15 amino acids. The CDR3 nucleotides are TGTGCCAGCAGTTCCTACAGGGGGCTTGACAATGAGCAGTTCTTC. This translates into CASSSYRGLDNEQFF.

The V call is TRBV7-2, the J call TRBJ2-7; 8 nucleotides align to TRBD1. Germline values: CDR1 SGHTA, CDR2 FQGNSA. The V and J ends lost 4 bases and 2 bases, in that order; junction bases with no gene match: 7. The CDR3 consists of 15 residues. The DNA for the CDR3 is TGTGCCAGCAGCTCACTTGACAGGGGTCCCTACGAGCAGTACTTC. Its protein product is CASSSLDRGPYEQYF.

This clone has just a few counts. The rearrangement uses TRBV19 and TRBJ1-5, with 8 bases identical to TRBD1. J lost 2 bases, V lost 5 bases, and 8 bases had no gene match. The CDR3 totals 16 residues. Germline lookup yields CDR1 LNHDA and CDR2 SQIVND (reference sequence). CDR3 DNA: TGTGCCAGTAGTCGGGGGACAGGCTTCGGCAATCAGCCCCAGCATTTT. The encoded protein is CASSRGTGFGNQPQHF.

This clone was detected a few times. The chain carries TRBV4-1 and TRBJ2-5; D is perhaps TRBD1 (5 bases). Per the germline V gene, CDR1 is MGHRA and CDR2 is YSYEKL. V was clipped by 5 bases and J by 9 bases, with 22 bases between them. This CDR3 is 15 amino acids long. The CDR3 here is CASSYRAVGAPAQYF. The CDR3 nucleotides read TGCGCCAGCAGCTACCGGGCCGTAGGGGCTCCTGCCCAGTACTTC.

V gene TRBV5-1 combines with J gene TRBJ1-2, with 12 bases fitting TRBD1. The CDR3 is 16 amino acids. The germline CDR1 and CDR2 sequences are SGHRS and YFSETQ. J lost 7 bases, V lost 2 bases, and 9 bases had no gene match. CDR3 in amino acids: CASSLPGTGGSGGYTF. CDR3 nucleotides: TGCGCCAGCAGCTTACCCGGGACAGGGGGCTCGGGTGGCTACACCTTC.